The next 21 T cell receptor beta chains were all read from a single sample in a study of OX40 agonist ivuxolimab in advanced cancers. Using immunoSEQ multiplex PCR, the repertoire was profiled, and TCRdb retains in-frame clones only, with some absent. Here the sample spans 100,000 or so clones, 88% being singletons. Sequencing used CD4+ or CD8+ T cells sorted from blood, obtained in a trial of the OX40 agonist ivuxolimab. These receptors came from an adult with an advanced solid tumor such as melanoma, head and neck, liver or kidney cancer.

This chain uses TRBV7-9 with TRBJ2-1; no clear D. V lost 5 bases, J lost 0 bases, and 11 bases lay in between. CDR3 length: 15 amino acids. Germline CDR1 is SEHNR and CDR2 is FQNEAQ (reference sequence). This CDR3 reads CASSPRFTSYNEQFF. The CDR3 nucleotides are TGTGCCAGCAGCCCCCGATTCACCTCCTACAATGAGCAGTTCTTC.

The gene calls are TRBV11-2 and TRBJ2-1, with 8 nucleotides matching TRBD1. Germline V CDR1 and CDR2: SGHAT, FQNNGV. This CDR3 contains 13 residues. The ends lost 5 bases at V and 8 bases at J; junction bases unmatched: 5. The CDR3 protein is CASSHGTGYEQFF. DNA for the CDR3: TGTGCCAGCAGCCACGGGACAGGCTATGAGCAGTTCTTC.

This chain joins TRBV5-6 and TRBJ1-2, with D possibly TRBD1 on 5 matching bases. CDR1 and CDR2 from the germline V gene are SGHDT and YYEEEE. Between the trimmed V and J ends, which lost 4 bases and 0 bases, there was a span of 13 bases. The length of the CDR3 is 15 residues. For the CDR3, the DNA is TGTGCCAGCAGCCAGAGACAGACTGCTAACTATGGCTACACCTTC. It is translated as CASSQRQTANYGYTF.

CDR3 sequence: CASSDGLAGLTDTQYF. CDR3 coding DNA: TGCGCCAGCAGTGACGGCCTAGCGGGACTCACAGATACGCAGTATTTT. This chain uses TRBV10-1 with TRBJ2-3; 9 nucleotides agree with TRBD2. CDR1 WNHNN and CDR2 SYGVQD come from the germline V gene (reference sequence). There are 16 residues in the CDR3. The V segment lost 3 bases and the J segment 2 bases; nucleotides outside the gene matches: 6.

This chain connects TRBV5-1 to TRBJ1-2; weak D call: TRBD1 (6 bases). Trimming removed 4 bases at V and 6 bases at J, with 16 bases between. Per the germline V gene, CDR1 is SGHRS and CDR2 is YFSETQ. The CDR3 consists of 14 residues. The CDR3 loop is CASSRTTGSDGYTF. Written as DNA, the CDR3 is TGCGCCAGCAGCCGTACAACAGGGTCCGATGGCTACACCTTC.

This clone has a handful of counts. V usage is TRBV7-6 and J usage is TRBJ2-5, with 7 bases lining up with TRBD1. The CDR3 totals 17 residues. CDR1 is SGHVS and CDR2 is FNYEAQ in the germline V gene. Trimming at V came to 3 bases and at J to 4 bases, leaving 14 bases not matched to a gene. This CDR3 is CASSFSDRPGLGETQYF. The CDR3 DNA sequence: TGTGCCAGCAGCTTTTCGGACAGGCCCGGTTTAGGAGAGACCCAGTACTTC.

This clone has just a few counts. The rearrangement joins TRBV18 to TRBJ1-5; D is unclear. Germline V gives CDR1 KGHSH, CDR2 LQKENI. Trimming cost V 1 base and J 1 base, with 5 bases left between them. The CDR3 consists of 14 residues. CDR3 loop: CASSPQDSNQPQHF. In DNA form, the CDR3 reads TGTGCCAGCTCACCACAGGACAGCAATCAGCCCCAGCATTTT.

The V and J genes are TRBV18 and TRBJ2-1; D gene unclear. Deletions cut 2 bases from V and 5 bases from J, with 7 bases between. CDR3 length equals 13 residues. The germline V gene has CDR1 KGHSH and CDR2 LQKENI. The CDR3 DNA is TGTGCCAGCTCACCAGGAAGCAACAATGAGCAGTTCTTC. Translating gives CASSPGSNNEQFF.

The chain recombines TRBV9 with TRBJ2-6; D possibly corresponds to TRBD2 (7 bases). The CDR3 totals 18 residues. V lost 7 bases to trimming and J lost 1 base, with 21 bases between them. The V gene's germline CDR1 is SGDLS and CDR2 YYNGEE. CDR3 amino acids: CASARGAVGSSGANVLTF. CDR3 bases: TGTGCCAGCGCCCGGGGGGCGGTTGGAAGTTCTGGGGCCAACGTCCTGACTTTC. Combining the CDR3 with reference TRBV9 and TRBJ2-6 gives the whole variable domain DSGVTQTPKHLITATGQRVTLRCSPRSGDLSVYWYQQSLDQGLQFLIQYYNGEERAKGNILERFSAQQFPDLHSELNLSSLELGDSALYFCASARGAVGSSGANVLTFGAGSRLTVL.

In its sample, this clone was seen once. The rearrangement joins TRBV27 to TRBJ2-1; TRBD1 aligns across 7 bases. Germline CDR1 MNHEY, CDR2 SMNVEV (reference sequence). The CDR3 is 16 residues long. The trim removed 5 bases at V and 2 bases at J, leaving 9 bases unmatched. The CDR3 sequence: CASSPMTGSPYNEQFF. CDR3 nucleotides: TGTGCCAGCAGTCCGATGACAGGGTCACCCTACAATGAGCAGTTCTTC.

V and J are TRBV5-1 and TRBJ1-1; tentatively, D is TRBD1 (5 bases). CDR3 size: 14 residues. The V gene's germline CDR1 is SGHRS and CDR2 YFSETQ. V lost 4 bases and J lost 1, with 11 bases in between. DNA of the CDR3: TGCGCCAGCAGCCCCGGGACGGAGAACACTGAAGCTTTCTTT. Protein product: CASSPGTENTEAFF.

The chain employs TRBV11-2 and TRBJ2-7; possibly TRBD1 for D (6 bases). The germline V gene has CDR1 SGHAT and CDR2 FQNNGV. This CDR3 is built from 15 residues. Trimming stripped 0 bases from V and 3 bases from J, with 12 bases between. The CDR3 sequence: CASSLDPTGYYEQYF. The DNA of the CDR3 is TGTGCCAGCAGCTTAGATCCGACAGGTTACTACGAGCAGTACTTC.

The V call is TRBV5-1, the J call TRBJ2-3; 7 bases are shared with TRBD2. With 4 bases clipped from V and 5 bases from J, the junction kept 7 bases outside the gene matches. The CDR3 length is 14 residues. The germline V gene encodes CDR1 SGHRS and CDR2 YFSETQ. The CDR3 nucleotides read TGCGCCAGCAGCCTGCGGGAGTGGGAAGATACGCAGTATTTT. This sequence encodes CASSLREWEDTQYF.

The chain joins TRBV7-9 to TRBJ2-5, with D possibly being TRBD1 (6 bases). CDR3 length: 14 residues. Trimming pared 5 bases from V and 3 bases from J, leaving 13 bases between. Germline CDR1 reads SEHNR; CDR2 reads FQNEAQ (reference sequence). DNA for the CDR3: TGTGCCAGCAGCCCGTGGACAGAGGAAGAGACCCAGTACTTC. This gives the protein CASSPWTEEETQYF.

The genes are TRBV7-2 and TRBJ2-5; D is perhaps TRBD1 (5 bases). V gave up 0 bases and J gave up 2 bases, with 10 bases separating them. This CDR3 spans 15 amino acids. The germline CDR1 and CDR2 sequences are SGHTA and FQGNSA. Here the CDR3 reads CASSLAPPGQETQYF. The CDR3 bases are TGTGCCAGCAGCTTAGCCCCCCCAGGGCAAGAGACCCAGTACTTC.

The V gene is TRBV28, the J gene TRBJ1-1; tentative D call: TRBD1 (5 bases). The germline CDR1 and CDR2 sequences are MDHEN and SYDVKM. This CDR3 region has 15 residues. The ends were cut back, 5 bases at V and 1 base at J, with 14 bases in the middle. The CDR3 coding sequence is TGTGCCAGCAGTCTACCGGGACGGCAGAACACTGAAGCTTTCTTT. The encoded protein is CASSLPGRQNTEAFF.

The CDR3 bases are TGTGCCAGCAGCTCGAACGGGAGGGCGTTAGATACGCAGTATTTT. Encoded protein: CASSSNGRALDTQYF. This chain links TRBV7-3 with TRBJ2-3; 8 bases are shared with TRBD2. Germline CDR1 reads SGHTA; CDR2 reads FQGTGA. CDR3 length: 15 amino acids. V gave up 4 bases and J gave up 5 bases; unmatched junction bases: 8.

V gene TRBV11-1 combines with J gene TRBJ1-2, with TRBD1 matching 8 bases. Germline assignment: CDR1 SGHAT and CDR2 FQDESV (reference sequence). The V gene end was trimmed by 4 bases and the J gene end by 5 bases; junction bases not matched to a gene: 6. This CDR3 is 14 amino acids long. Here the CDR3 reads CASSSGQGGYGYTF. The CDR3 bases are TGTGCCAGCAGCTCCGGACAGGGCGGGTATGGCTACACCTTC.

This clone showed up just a few times. The chain joins TRBV5-1 to TRBJ2-7, with 7 nucleotides matching TRBD2. In germline, CDR1 is SGHRS, CDR2 YFSETQ. Trimming removed 0 bases from V and 3 bases from J; junction bases left unmatched: 6. The CDR3 extends over 15 amino acids. The CDR3 DNA sequence: TGCGCCAGCAGCTTGGCCGCTAGCGGTCTCTACGAGCAGTACTTC. This sequence encodes CASSLAASGLYEQYF.

This sequence joins TRBV18 and TRBJ2-7, with 8 bases fitting TRBD2. V was clipped by 0 bases and J by 6 bases; unmatched bases: 10. The CDR3 has 16 residues. Germline V CDR1 and CDR2: KGHSH, LQKENI. CDR3 amino acids: CASSPPNGGANSEQYF. CDR3 nucleotide sequence: TGTGCCAGCTCACCACCGAACGGGGGGGCGAATTCCGAGCAGTACTTC.

The CDR3 reads CASSLGGAHYGYTF. DNA for the CDR3: TGTGCCAGCAGCTTAGGCGGAGCACACTATGGCTACACCTTC. V and J are TRBV7-9 and TRBJ1-2; D gene ambiguous. This CDR3 is built from 14 residues. Trimming shortened V by 1 base and J by 3 bases, and 9 bases separated the two germline ends. Germline CDR1 and CDR2: SEHNR and FQNEAQ (reference sequence).